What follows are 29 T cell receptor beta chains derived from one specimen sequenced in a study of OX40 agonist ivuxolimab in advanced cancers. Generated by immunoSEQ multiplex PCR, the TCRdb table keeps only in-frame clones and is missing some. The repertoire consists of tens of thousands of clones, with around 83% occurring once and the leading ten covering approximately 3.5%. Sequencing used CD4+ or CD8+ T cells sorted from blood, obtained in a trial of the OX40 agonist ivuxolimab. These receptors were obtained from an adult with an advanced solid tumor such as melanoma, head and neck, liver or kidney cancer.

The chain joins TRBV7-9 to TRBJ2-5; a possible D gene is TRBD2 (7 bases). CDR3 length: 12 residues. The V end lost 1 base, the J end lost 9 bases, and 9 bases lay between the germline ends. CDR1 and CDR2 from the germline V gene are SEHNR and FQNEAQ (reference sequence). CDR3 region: CASSLEGGAQYF. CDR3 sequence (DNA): TGTGCCAGCAGCTTAGAGGGGGGGGCCCAGTACTTC.

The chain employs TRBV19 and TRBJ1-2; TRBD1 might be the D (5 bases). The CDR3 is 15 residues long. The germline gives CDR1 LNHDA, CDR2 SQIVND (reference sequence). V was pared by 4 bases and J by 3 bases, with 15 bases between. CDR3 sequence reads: CASSTTEGRYYGYTF. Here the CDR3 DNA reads TGTGCCAGTAGTACAACAGAGGGGAGGTACTATGGCTACACCTTC.

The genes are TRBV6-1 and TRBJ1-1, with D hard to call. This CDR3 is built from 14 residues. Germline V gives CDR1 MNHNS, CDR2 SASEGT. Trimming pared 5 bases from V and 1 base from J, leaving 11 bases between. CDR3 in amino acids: CASSSQTENTEAFF. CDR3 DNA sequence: TGTGCCAGCAGTTCTCAGACGGAGAACACTGAAGCTTTCTTT.

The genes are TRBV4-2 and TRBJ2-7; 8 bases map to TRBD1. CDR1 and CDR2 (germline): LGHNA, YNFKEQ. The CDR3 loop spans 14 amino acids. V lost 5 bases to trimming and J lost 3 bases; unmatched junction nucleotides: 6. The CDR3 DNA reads TGTGCCAGCAGCTCCAGGACAGGGAGCTACGAGCAGTACTTC. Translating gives CASSSRTGSYEQYF.

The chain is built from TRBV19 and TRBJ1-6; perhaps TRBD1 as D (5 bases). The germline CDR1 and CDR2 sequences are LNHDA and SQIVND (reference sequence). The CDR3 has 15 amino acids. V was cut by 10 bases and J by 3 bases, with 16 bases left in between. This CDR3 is CATGLDTNYNSPLHF. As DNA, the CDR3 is TGTGCCACCGGACTGGACACAAACTATAATTCACCCCTCCACTTT.

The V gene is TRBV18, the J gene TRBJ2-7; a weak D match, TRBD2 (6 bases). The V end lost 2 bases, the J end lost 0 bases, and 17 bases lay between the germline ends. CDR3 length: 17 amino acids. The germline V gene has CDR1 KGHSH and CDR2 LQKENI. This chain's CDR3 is CASSPMDPGAYSYEQYF. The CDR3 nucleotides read TGTGCCAGCTCACCAATGGATCCGGGAGCCTACTCCTACGAGCAGTACTTC.

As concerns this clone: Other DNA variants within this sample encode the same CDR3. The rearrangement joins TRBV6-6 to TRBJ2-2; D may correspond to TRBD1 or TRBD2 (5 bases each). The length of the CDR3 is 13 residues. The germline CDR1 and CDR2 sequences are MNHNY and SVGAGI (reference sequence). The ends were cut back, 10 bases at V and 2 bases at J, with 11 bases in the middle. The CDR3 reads CATRGGNTGELFF. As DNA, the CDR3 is TGTGCCACACGGGGCGGAAACACCGGGGAGCTGTTTTTT.

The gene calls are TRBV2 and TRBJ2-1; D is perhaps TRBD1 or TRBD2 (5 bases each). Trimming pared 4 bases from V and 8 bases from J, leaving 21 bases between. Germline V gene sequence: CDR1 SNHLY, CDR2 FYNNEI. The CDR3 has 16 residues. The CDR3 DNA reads TGTGCCAGCAGTGGTATAGCGTGGCAGGGTATAGATGAGCAGTTCTTC. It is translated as CASSGIAWQGIDEQFF.

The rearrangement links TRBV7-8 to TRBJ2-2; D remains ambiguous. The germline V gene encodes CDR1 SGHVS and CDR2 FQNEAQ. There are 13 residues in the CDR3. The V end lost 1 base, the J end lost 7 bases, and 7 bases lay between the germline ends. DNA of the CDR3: TGTGCCAGCAGCTTAGAAAGGGACGGGGAGCTGTTTTTT. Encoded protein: CASSLERDGELFF.

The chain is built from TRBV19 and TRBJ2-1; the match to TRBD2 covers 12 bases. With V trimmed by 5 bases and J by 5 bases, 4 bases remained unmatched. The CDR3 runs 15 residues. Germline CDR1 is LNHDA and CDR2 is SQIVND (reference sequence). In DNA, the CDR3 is TGTGCCAGTAGTCCGACTAGCGGGGGTAACAATGAGCAGTTCTTC. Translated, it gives CASSPTSGGNNEQFF.

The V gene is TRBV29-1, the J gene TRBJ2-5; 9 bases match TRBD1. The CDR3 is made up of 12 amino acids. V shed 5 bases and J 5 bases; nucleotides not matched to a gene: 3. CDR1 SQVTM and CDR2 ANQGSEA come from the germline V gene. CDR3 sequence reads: CSVRTGDETQYF. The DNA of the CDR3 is TGCAGCGTTCGGACAGGGGACGAGACCCAGTACTTC.

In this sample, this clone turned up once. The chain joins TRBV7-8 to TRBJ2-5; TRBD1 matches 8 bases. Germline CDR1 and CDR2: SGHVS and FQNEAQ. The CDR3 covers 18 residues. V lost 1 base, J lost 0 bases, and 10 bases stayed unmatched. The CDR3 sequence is CASSLVPLTGAHQETQYF. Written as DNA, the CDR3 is TGTGCCAGCAGCTTAGTTCCTCTGACAGGGGCACACCAAGAGACCCAGTACTTC.

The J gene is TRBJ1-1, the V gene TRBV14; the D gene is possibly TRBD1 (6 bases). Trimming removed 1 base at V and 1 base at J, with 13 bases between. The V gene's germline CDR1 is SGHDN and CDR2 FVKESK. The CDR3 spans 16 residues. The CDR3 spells CASSQVGGQSNTEAFF. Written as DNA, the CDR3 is TGTGCCAGCAGCCAAGTGGGAGGACAGTCGAACACTGAAGCTTTCTTT. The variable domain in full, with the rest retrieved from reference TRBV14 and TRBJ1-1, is EAGVTQFPSHSVIEKGQTVTLRCDPISGHDNLYWYRRVMGKEIKFLLHFVKESKQDESGMPNNRFLAERTGGTYSTLKVQPAELEDSGVYFCASSQVGGQSNTEAFFGQGTRLTVV.

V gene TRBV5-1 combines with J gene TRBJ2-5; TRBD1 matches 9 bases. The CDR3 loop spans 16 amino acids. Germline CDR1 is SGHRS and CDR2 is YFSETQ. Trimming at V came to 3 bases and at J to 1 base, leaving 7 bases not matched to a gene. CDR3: CASSSGQGGRQETQYF. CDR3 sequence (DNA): TGCGCCAGCAGCTCGGGACAGGGCGGTCGCCAAGAGACCCAGTACTTC. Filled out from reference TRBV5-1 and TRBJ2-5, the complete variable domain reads KAGVTQTPRYLIKTRGQQVTLSCSPISGHRSVSWYQQTPGQGLQFLFEYFSETQRNKGNFPGRFSGRQFSNSRSEMNVSTLELGDSALYLCASSSGQGGRQETQYFGPGTRLLVL.

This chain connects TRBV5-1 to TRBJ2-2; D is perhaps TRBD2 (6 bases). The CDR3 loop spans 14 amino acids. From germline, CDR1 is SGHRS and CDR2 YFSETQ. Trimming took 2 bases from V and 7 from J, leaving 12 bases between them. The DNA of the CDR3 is TGCGCCAGCAGCTTAGGGACTGTATACGGGGAGCTGTTTTTT. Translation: CASSLGTVYGELFF.

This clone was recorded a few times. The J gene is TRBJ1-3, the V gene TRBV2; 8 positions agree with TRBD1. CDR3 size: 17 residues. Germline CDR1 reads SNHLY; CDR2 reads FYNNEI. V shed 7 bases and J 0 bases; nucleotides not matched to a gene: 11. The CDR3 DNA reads TGTGCCAGCAAGGGAGACCTACAGGGGGTCTCTGGAAACACCATATATTTT. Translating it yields CASKGDLQGVSGNTIYF.

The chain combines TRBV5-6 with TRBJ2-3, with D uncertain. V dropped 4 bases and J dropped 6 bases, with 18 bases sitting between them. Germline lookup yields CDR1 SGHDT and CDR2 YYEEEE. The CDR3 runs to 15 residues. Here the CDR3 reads CASSPWHYSADTQYF. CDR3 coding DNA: TGTGCCAGCAGCCCATGGCACTATTCAGCGGATACGCAGTATTTT.

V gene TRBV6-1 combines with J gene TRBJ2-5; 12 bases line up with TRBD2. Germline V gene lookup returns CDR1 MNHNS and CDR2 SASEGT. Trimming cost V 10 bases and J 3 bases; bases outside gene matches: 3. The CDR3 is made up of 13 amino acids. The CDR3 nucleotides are TGTGCCACCAGGACTAGCGGGGAAGAGACCCAGTACTTC. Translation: CATRTSGEETQYF.

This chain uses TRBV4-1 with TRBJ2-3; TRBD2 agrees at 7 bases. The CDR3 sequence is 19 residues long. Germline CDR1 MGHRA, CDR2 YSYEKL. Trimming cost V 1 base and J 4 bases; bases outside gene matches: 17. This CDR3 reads CASSQVEGGGEGGSDTQYF. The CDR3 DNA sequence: TGCGCCAGCAGCCAAGTCGAAGGCGGGGGAGAGGGAGGGTCAGATACGCAGTATTTT.

The CDR3 DNA reads as TGTGCCAGTAGCCCTTCGGAGCGGAGAAACACCATATATTTT. This gives the protein CASSPSERRNTIYF. The J gene is TRBJ1-3, the V gene TRBV19; no clear D. Trimming took off 6 bases at V and 5 bases at J, with 14 bases between the two ends. The CDR3 length is 14 residues. The V gene's germline CDR1 is LNHDA and CDR2 SQIVND (reference sequence).

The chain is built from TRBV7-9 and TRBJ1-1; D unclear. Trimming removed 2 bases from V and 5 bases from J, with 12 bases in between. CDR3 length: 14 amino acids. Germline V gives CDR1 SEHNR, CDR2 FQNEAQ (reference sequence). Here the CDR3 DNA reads TGTGCCAGCAGCTTACGTACCCTAGAGACTGAAGCTTTCTTT. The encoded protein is CASSLRTLETEAFF.

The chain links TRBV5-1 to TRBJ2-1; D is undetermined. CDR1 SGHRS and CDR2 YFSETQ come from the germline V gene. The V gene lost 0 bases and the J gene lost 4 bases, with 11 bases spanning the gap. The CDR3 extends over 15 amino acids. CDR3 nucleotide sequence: TGCGCCAGCAGCTTGGGCAGCCCCAAATACAATGAGCAGTTCTTC. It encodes CASSLGSPKYNEQFF.

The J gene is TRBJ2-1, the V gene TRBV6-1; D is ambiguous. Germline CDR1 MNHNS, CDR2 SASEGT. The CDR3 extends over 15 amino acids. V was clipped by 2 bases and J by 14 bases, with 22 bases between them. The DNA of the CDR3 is TGTGCCAGCAGTGAATGGTTGAGTGCCGGATCCATGGAGTTCTTC. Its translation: CASSEWLSAGSMEFF.

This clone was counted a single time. The CDR3 DNA reads as TGTGCCAGCAGCTTAGGGTGGGGGAAGCCCCAGCATTTT. Translating gives CASSLGWGKPQHF. This chain joins TRBV7-3 and TRBJ1-5; the D gene is possibly TRBD1 (5 bases). CDR3 length equals 13 residues. V lost 2 bases to trimming and J lost 8 bases, with 10 bases between them. Germline-derived CDR1 and CDR2 are SGHTA and FQGTGA.

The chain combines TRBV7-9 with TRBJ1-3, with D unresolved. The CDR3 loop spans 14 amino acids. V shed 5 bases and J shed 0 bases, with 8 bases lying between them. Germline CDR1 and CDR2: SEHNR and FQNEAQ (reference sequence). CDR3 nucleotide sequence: TGTGCCAGCAGCAGTGGACGCTCTGGAAACACCATATATTTT. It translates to CASSSGRSGNTIYF.

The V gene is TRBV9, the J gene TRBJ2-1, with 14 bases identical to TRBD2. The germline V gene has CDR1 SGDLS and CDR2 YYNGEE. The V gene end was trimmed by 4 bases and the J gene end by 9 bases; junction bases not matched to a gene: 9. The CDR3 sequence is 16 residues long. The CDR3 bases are TGTGCCAGCAGCCTGACGGGACTAGCGGGGGCGAGTGAGCAGTTCTTC. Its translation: CASSLTGLAGASEQFF.

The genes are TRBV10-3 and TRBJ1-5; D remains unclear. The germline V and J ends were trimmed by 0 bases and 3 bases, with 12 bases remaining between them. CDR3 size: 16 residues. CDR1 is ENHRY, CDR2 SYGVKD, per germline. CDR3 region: CAISESGGVFNQPQHF. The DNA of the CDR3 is TGTGCCATCAGTGAGTCGGGCGGGGTCTTCAATCAGCCCCAGCATTTT.

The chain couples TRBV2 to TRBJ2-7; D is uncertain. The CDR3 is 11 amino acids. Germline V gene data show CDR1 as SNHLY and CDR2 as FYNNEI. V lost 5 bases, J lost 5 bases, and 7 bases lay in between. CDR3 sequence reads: CASSYNDEQYF. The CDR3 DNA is TGTGCCAGCAGTTATAATGACGAGCAGTACTTC.

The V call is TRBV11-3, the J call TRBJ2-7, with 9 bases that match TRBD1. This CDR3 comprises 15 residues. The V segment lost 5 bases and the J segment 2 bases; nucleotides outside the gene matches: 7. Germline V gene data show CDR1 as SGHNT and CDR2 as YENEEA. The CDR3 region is CASSVGTGRAYEQYF. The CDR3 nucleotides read TGTGCCAGCAGCGTGGGGACAGGGCGTGCCTACGAGCAGTACTTC.